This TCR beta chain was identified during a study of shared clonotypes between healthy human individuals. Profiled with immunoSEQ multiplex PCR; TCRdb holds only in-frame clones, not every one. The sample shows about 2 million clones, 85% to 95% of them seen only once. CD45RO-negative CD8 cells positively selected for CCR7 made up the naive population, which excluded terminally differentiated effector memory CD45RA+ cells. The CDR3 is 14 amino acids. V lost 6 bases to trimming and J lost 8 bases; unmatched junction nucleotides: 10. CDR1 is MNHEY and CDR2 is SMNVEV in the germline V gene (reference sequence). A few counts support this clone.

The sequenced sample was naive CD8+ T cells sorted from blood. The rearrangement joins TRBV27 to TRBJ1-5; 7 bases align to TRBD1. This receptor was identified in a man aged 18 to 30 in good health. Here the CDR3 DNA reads TGTGCCAGCAGGTCCACAGGGGCGGGGGAGCCCCAGCATTTT. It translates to CASRSTGAGEPQHF.